The subject of this entry is one T cell receptor beta chain. What antigen it recognizes has not been identified. The junction departs from the called germline gene at one end, perhaps through a read error. CDR1 and CDR2 (MNHNY, SVGAGI) derive from the germline V gene (reference sequence). The CDR3, from cysteine to phenylalanine, totals 12 residues. Only the CDR3 part of the read is kept: 36 bases, read in frame from the first base. This entry is derived from a study of radiotherapy plus CTLA-4 blockade in lung cancer (dated by TCRdb to the late 2010s). Concerning the study at large: Among enrolled patients, roughly 20% had an objective response and 31% reached disease control. Points the paper makes about the study in general: The strongest predictors of response, as reported, were early dynamic changes in blood T cell clones along with a rise in serum interferon-beta after radiation. After treatment with radiotherapy and ipilimumab, TCR clones that came from tumors expanded in the peripheral blood.

The library was obtained by the immunoSEQ multiplex PCR assay. This is the immuneACCESS table as TCRdb keeps it, with only in-frame sequences that have V and J called. A part of the clones is gone; compared with another copy, unresolved V genes explain less than half, and the rest is unexplained. The sample table shows about 120,000 clones, and 81% are seen once. The ten largest clones capture around 3% of the sample. The study tested focal radiation therapy combined with CTLA-4 blockade (ipilimumab) in patients with chemo-refractory metastatic non-small-cell lung cancer. This TCR came from a human donor with non-small cell lung cancer that progressed on radiotherapy plus ipilimumab. Some clones in this sample may be carry-over from other donors' samples. The rearrangement joined TRBV6-6 to TRBJ2-5, with a tentative D gene TRBD2 over 7 matching bases. The source was peripheral blood, collected from a patient treated with radiotherapy plus ipilimumab. The bases read TGTGCCAGCAGTCTTCGGGCCGAGGGGGGGGACTTC. This gives the protein CASSLRAEGGDF.